The 8 T cell receptor beta chains presented below share a single source sample, sequenced in a study of blood T cell repertoires in COVID-19 (dated by TCRdb to between 2020 and 2021). The library was obtained by the immunoSEQ multiplex PCR assay. TCRdb stores this immuneACCESS table with in-frame sequences only. Part of the clones is absent; in the studies checked, under half of the shortfall reflects unresolved V genes, and no reason is known for the rest. Across this sample there are about 250,000 clones, with more than 70% seen only once. The ten largest clones take up roughly 8.7% of the sample. Sequencing was performed on peripheral blood. The receptors shown here come from a man between 40 and 49 years old with active or convalescent COVID-19.

This clone was detected only once. The rearrangement links TRBV5-1 to TRBJ1-2; no firm D call. The CDR3 runs to 13 residues. CDR1 is SGHRS and CDR2 is YFSETQ in the germline V gene. V was clipped by 2 bases and J by 0 bases, with 5 bases between them. CDR3 coding DNA: TGCGCCAGCAGCTTCGGGACTAACTATGGCTACACCTTC. It yields the protein CASSFGTNYGYTF.

The J gene is TRBJ1-4, the V gene TRBV19; D perhaps matches TRBD1 (6 bases). The CDR3 runs to 15 residues. CDR1 LNHDA and CDR2 SQIVND come from the germline V gene (reference sequence). Deletions cut 5 bases from V and 3 bases from J, with 13 bases between. The CDR3 coding sequence is TGTGCCAGTAGTCTGCGGACAGCGCCTAATGAAAAACTGTTTTTT. Amino acid sequence: CASSLRTAPNEKLFF.

The chain joins TRBV9 to TRBJ1-4, with D possibly being TRBD1 (6 bases). The germline V gene encodes CDR1 SGDLS and CDR2 YYNGEE. V was cut by 3 bases and J by 7 bases, with 13 bases left in between. This CDR3 contains 14 residues. The CDR3 reads CASSGGQRGEKLFF. The CDR3 DNA follows: TGTGCCAGCAGCGGGGGACAACGGGGTGAAAAACTGTTTTTT. Based on the CDR3 plus reference TRBV9 and TRBJ1-4, the full variable domain is DSGVTQTPKHLITATGQRVTLRCSPRSGDLSVYWYQQSLDQGLQFLIQYYNGEERAKGNILERFSAQQFPDLHSELNLSSLELGDSALYFCASSGGQRGEKLFFGSGTQLSVL.

A single count supports this clone. The genes are TRBV12-2 and TRBJ2-5; the table's D call, TRBD2, has no DNA check behind it. TRBV12-2 is a pseudogene locus. CDR3 length equals 12 residues. The chain's CDR3 is CDGLAGGETQYF. In DNA, the CDR3 is TGTGATGGTCTAGCGGGAGGAGAGACCCAGTACTTC.

The genes are TRBV4-2 and TRBJ2-5; D unresolved. This CDR3 region has 15 residues. Germline values: CDR1 LGHNA, CDR2 YNFKEQ. Trimming left V 4 bases short and J 5 bases short, with 17 bases between. The CDR3 DNA reads TGTGCCAGCAGCCCACAGCAAGCCCCCGAGGAGACCCAGTACTTC. Amino acids: CASSPQQAPEETQYF.

The chain couples TRBV10-3 to TRBJ2-3; 7 bases align to TRBD2. The CDR3 sequence is 16 residues long. CDR1 and CDR2 from the germline V gene are ENHRY and SYGVKD. V shed 1 base and J 0 bases; nucleotides not matched to a gene: 4. CDR3 nucleotides: TGTGCCATCAGTGAGTACGGTAGCGGGAGCACAGATACGCAGTATTTT. Encoded protein: CAISEYGSGSTDTQYF.

This chain links TRBV5-1 with TRBJ2-1; TRBD1 agrees at 9 bases. The CDR3 length is 14 residues. Trimming took 5 bases from V and 4 from J; bases not matched to a gene: 4. From germline, CDR1 is SGHRS and CDR2 YFSETQ. The CDR3, as DNA: TGCGCCAGCAGTGAGACAGGGGGATACAATGAGCAGTTCTTC. Translated: CASSETGGYNEQFF.

CDR3 sequence: CASIPDRVNTEAFF. CDR3 DNA sequence: TGTGCCAGCATTCCGGACAGGGTGAACACTGAAGCTTTCTTT. This chain connects TRBV21-1 to TRBJ1-1; the DNA was not used to check the table's D call, TRBD1. TRBV21-1 is designated a pseudogene. This CDR3 has 14 amino acids.